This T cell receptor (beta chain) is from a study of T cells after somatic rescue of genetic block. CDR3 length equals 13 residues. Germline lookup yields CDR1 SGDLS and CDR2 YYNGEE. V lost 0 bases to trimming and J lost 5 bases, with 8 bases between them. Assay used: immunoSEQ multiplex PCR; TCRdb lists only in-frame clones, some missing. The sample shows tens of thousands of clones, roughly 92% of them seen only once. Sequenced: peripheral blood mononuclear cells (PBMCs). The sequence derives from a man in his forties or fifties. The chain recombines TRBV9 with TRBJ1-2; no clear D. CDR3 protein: CASSVEGGYGYTF. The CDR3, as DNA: TGTGCCAGCAGCGTAGAAGGCGGGTATGGCTACACCTTC.